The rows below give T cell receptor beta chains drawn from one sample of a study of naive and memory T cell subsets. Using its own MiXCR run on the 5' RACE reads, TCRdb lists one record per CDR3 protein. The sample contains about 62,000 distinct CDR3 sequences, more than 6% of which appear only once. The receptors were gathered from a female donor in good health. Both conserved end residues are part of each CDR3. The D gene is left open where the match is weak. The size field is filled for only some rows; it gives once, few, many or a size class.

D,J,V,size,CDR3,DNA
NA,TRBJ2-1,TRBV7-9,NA,CASTLESEQFF,TGTGCCAGCACCCTAGAGTCTGAGCAGTTCTTC
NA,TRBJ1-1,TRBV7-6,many,CASSQPAGNTEAFF,TGTGCCAGCAGCCAACCGGCGGGGAACACTGAAGCTTTCTTT
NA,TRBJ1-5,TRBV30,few,CAWSLGPLYQPQHF,TGTGCCTGGAGCTTGGGACCTCTGTATCAGCCCCAGCATTTT
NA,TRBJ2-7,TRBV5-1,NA,CASSSTNLSDEQYF,TGCGCCAGCAGCTCGACCAATTTGAGCGACGAGCAGTACTTC
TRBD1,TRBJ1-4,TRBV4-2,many,CASSQTGYRGLNEKLFF,TGTGCCAGCAGCCAAACGGGATACAGGGGGCTAAATGAAAAACTGTTTTTT
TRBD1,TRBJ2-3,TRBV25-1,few,CASPGPGQEPDTQYF,TGTGCCAGCCCGGGACCGGGACAGGAGCCAGATACGCAGTATTTT
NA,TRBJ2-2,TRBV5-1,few,CASSLSRQSTGELFF,TGCGCCAGCAGCTTAAGTAGGCAGTCCACCGGGGAGCTGTTTTTT
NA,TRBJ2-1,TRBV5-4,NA,CASSSDGAHIF,TGTGCCAGCAGCTCAGACGGGGCCCATATCTTC
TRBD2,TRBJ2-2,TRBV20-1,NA,CSAKIAGGTGELFF,TGCAGTGCTAAAATCGCGGGAGGCACCGGGGAGCTGTTTTTT
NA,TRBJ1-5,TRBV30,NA,CAWSVAVNQPQHF,TGTGCCTGGAGTGTGGCGGTTAATCAGCCCCAGCATTTT
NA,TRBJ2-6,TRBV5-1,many,CASSLAGGGTGANVLTF,TGCGCCAGCAGCTTGGCCGGTGGGGGGACAGGGGCCAACGTCCTGACTTTC
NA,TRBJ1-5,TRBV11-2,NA,CASSLDSGSNQPQHF,TGTGCCAGCAGCTTAGATTCCGGTAGCAATCAGCCCCAGCATTTT
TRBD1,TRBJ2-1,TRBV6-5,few,CASSYGTGRFNEQFF,TGTGCCAGCAGTTACGGGACAGGGCGTTTCAATGAGCAGTTCTTC
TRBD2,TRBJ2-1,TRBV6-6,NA,CASRPPPAGASYNEQFF,TGTGCCAGCAGGCCTCCCCCAGCGGGGGCTTCCTACAATGAGCAGTTCTTC
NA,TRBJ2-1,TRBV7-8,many,CASSLARYNEQFF,TGTGCCAGCAGCTTAGCCAGGTACAATGAGCAGTTCTTC
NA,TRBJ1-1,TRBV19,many,CASSILGGDTEAFF,TGTGCCAGTAGTATCCTTGGCGGGGACACTGAAGCTTTCTTT
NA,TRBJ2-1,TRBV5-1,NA,CASGRVGNEQFF,TGCGCCAGCGGACGGGTCGGCAATGAGCAGTTCTTC
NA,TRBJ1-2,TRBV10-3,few,CAIRGQWKDGYTF,TGTGCCATAAGGGGTCAGTGGAAGGATGGCTACACCTTC
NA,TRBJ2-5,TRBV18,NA,CASSPRTKETQYF,TGTGCCAGCTCACCAAGGACAAAAGAGACCCAGTACTTC
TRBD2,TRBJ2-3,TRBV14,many,CASSQDHGLAGRFRIADTQYF,TGTGCCAGCAGCCAAGATCATGGCCTAGCGGGCAGGTTCAGAATCGCAGATACGCAGTATTTT
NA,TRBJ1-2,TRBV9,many,CASSLSGEGNYGYTF,TGTGCCAGCAGCCTTTCAGGGGAAGGTAACTATGGCTACACCTTC
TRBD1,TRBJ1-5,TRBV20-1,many,CSARVAQGMGQPQHF,TGCAGTGCTAGAGTGGCACAGGGGATGGGTCAGCCCCAGCATTTT
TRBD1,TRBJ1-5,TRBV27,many,CASTSGQGAGQPQHF,TGTGCCAGCACCTCAGGACAGGGAGCGGGTCAGCCCCAGCATTTT
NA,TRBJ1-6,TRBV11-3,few,CASSLDQGGSSYNSPLHF,TGTGCCAGCAGCTTAGATCAAGGGGGGAGCTCCTATAATTCACCCCTCCACTTT
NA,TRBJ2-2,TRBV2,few,CASGGQGTGELFF,TGTGCCAGCGGGGGTCAGGGCACCGGGGAGCTGTTTTTT
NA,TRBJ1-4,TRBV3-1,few,CASSINEEKLFF,TGTGCCAGCAGCATAAATGAGGAAAAACTGTTTTTT
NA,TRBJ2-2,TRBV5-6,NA,CASSSIPTGELFF,TGTGCCAGCAGCTCGATCCCTACCGGGGAGCTGTTTTTT
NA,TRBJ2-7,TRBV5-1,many,CASSLESGLWYF,TGCGCCAGCAGCTTGGAGTCGGGCCTGTGGTACTTC
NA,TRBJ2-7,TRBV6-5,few,CASSTGSVYEQYF,TGTGCCAGCAGCACGGGGTCAGTCTACGAGCAGTACTTC
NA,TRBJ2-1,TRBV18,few,CASCLGQGVYNEQFF,TGTGCCAGCTGCCTGGGACAAGGGGTCTACAATGAGCAGTTCTTC